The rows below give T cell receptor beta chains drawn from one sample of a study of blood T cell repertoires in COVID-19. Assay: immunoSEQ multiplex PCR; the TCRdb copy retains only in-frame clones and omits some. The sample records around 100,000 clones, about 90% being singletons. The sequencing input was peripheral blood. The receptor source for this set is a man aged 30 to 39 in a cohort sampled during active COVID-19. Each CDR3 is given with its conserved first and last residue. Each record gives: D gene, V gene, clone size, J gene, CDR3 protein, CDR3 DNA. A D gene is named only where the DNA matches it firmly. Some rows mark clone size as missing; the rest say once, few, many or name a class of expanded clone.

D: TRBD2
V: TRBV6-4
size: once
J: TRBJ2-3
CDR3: CASSVDTSGGADTQYF
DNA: TGTGCCAGCAGTGTCGATACTAGCGGGGGGGCGGATACGCAGTATTTT

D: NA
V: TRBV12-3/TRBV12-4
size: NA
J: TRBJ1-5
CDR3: CASSTGQQPQHF
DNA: TGTGCCAGCAGTACAGGGCAGCAGCCCCAGCATTTT

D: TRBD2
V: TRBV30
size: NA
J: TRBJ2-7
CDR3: CAWSRGDYEQYF
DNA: TGTGCCTGGAGCCGGGGGGACTACGAGCAGTACTTC

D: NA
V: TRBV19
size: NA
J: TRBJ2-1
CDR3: CASSVGGQKLNEQFF
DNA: TGTGCCAGTAGCGTGGGGGGGCAAAAACTAAATGAGCAGTTCTTC

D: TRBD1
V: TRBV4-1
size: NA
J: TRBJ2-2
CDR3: CASSQGRTGINTGELFF
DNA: TGCGCCAGCAGCCAAGGGCGGACAGGGATTAACACCGGGGAGCTGTTTTTT

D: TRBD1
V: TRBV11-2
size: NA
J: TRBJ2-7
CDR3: CASSLGPGQGSYEQYF
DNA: TGTGCCAGCAGCTTAGGCCCGGGACAGGGGTCCTACGAGCAGTACTTC

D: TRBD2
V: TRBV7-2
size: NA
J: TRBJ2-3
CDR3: CASSHQPTSGATDTQYF
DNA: TGTGCCAGCAGCCACCAGCCGACTAGCGGGGCCACAGATACGCAGTATTTT

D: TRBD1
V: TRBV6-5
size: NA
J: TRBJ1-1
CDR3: CASTGQGHTEAFF
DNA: TGTGCCAGCACCGGACAGGGTCACACTGAAGCTTTCTTT

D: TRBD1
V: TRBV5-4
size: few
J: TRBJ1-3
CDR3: CASSLGGQGNTIYF
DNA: TGTGCCAGCAGCTTGGGGGGACAGGGAAACACCATATATTTT

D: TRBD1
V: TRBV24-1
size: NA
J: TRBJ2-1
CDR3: CATSDSKDRGLYNEQFF
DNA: TGTGCCACCAGTGACTCAAAGGACAGGGGGCTATACAATGAGCAGTTCTTC

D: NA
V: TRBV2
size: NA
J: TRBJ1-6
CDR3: CASSRDSESPLHF
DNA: TGTGCCAGCAGCCGGGACTCCGAGTCACCCCTCCACTTT

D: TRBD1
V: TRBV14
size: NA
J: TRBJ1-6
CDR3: CASSQHDRGNSPLHF
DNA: TGTGCCAGCAGCCAACATGACAGGGGCAATTCACCCCTCCACTTT

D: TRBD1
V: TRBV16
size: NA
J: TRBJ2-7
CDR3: CASGRDRGYEQYF
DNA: TGTGCCAGCGGCCGGGACAGGGGGTACGAGCAGTACTTC

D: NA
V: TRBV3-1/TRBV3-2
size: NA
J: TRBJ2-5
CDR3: CASSQDRRFGTQYF
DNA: TGTGCCAGCAGCCAAGATCGCAGGTTTGGGACCCAGTACTTC

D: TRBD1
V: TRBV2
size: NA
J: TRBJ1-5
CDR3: CASGGQGNQPQHF
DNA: TGTGCCAGCGGGGGACAGGGCAATCAGCCCCAGCATTTT

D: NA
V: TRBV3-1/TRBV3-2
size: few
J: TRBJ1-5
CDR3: CASSHDTSNQPQHF
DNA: TGTGCCAGCAGCCACGACACTAGCAATCAGCCCCAGCATTTT

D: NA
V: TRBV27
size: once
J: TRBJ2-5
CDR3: CASSFFAGAETQYF
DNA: TGTGCCAGCAGTTTCTTCGCAGGGGCCGAGACCCAGTACTTC

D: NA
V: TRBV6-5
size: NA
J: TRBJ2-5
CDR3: CASRPGGQETQYF
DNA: TGTGCCAGCAGGCCCGGGGGACAAGAGACCCAGTACTTC

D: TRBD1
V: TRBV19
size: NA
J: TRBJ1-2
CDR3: CASSPDRGGYGYTF
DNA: TGTGCCAGTAGTCCAGACAGGGGCGGCTATGGCTACACCTTC

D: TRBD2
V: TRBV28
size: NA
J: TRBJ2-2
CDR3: CASSWEGTGELFF
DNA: TGTGCCAGCAGCTGGGAGGGAACCGGGGAGCTGTTTTTT

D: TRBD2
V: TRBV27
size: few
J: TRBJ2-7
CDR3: CASSLSLGLASYEQYF
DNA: TGTGCCAGCAGTTTATCGCTCGGACTAGCATCCTACGAGCAGTACTTC

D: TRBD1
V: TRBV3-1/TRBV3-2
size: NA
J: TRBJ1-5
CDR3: CASSLTGVYQPQHF
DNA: TGTGCCAGCAGCTTGACAGGGGTCTATCAGCCCCAGCATTTT

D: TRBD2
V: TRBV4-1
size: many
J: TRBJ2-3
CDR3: CASSRTSGGAEDTQYF
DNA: TGCGCCAGCAGCCGGACTAGCGGGGGGGCGGAAGATACGCAGTATTTT

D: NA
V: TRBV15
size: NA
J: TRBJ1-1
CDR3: CATSRDTGGGTEAFF
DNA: TGTGCCACCAGCAGAGATACGGGGGGAGGGACTGAAGCTTTCTTT

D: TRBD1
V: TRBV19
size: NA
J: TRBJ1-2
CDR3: CASSRDRGTYGYTF
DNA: TGTGCCAGTAGTAGGGACAGGGGAACCTATGGCTACACCTTC

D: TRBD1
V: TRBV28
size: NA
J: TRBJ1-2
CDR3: CATITGTGSFNYGYTF
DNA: TGTGCCACCATTACCGGGACAGGCTCCTTTAACTATGGCTACACCTTC

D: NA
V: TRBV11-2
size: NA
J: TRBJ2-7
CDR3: CASSTSDYEQYF
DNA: TGTGCCAGCAGCACCAGCGATTACGAGCAGTACTTC

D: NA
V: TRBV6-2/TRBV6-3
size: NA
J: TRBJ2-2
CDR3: CASSYFGRGSTGELFF
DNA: TGTGCCAGCAGTTACTTCGGCAGGGGAAGCACCGGGGAGCTGTTTTTT

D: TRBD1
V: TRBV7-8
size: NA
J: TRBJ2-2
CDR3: CASSLRGAGDRVNTGELFF
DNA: TGTGCCAGCAGCTTAAGGGGGGCCGGGGACAGGGTGAACACCGGGGAGCTGTTTTTT

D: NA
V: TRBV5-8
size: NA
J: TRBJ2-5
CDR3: CASSLRSTNVKTQYF
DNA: TGTGCCAGCAGCTTGAGGTCCACTAATGTGAAGACCCAGTACTTC

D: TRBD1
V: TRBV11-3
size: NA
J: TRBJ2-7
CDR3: CASSRGTGGVGEQYF
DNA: TGTGCCAGCAGCCGTGGGACAGGGGGCGTAGGCGAGCAGTACTTC

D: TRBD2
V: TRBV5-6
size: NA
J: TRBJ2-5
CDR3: CASSPGLARETQYF
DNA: TGTGCCAGCAGCCCCGGACTAGCTCGGGAGACCCAGTACTTC

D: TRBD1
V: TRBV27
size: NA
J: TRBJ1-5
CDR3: CASSLDRGTQPQHF
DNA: TGTGCCAGCAGTTTAGACAGGGGGACTCAGCCCCAGCATTTT

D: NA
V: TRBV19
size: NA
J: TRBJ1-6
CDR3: CASSEKIVGRYSPLHF
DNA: TGTGCCAGTAGTGAAAAGATAGTGGGGAGGTATTCACCCCTCCACTTT

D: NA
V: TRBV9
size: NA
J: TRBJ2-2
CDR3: CASSVEGEVWTGELFF
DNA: TGTGCCAGCAGCGTAGAAGGGGAGGTCTGGACCGGGGAGCTGTTTTTT

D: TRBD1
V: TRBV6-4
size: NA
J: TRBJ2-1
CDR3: CASSGGGQGGNEQFF
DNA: TGTGCCAGCAGTGGTGGGGGACAGGGTGGGAATGAGCAGTTCTTC

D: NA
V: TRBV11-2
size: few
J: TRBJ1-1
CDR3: CASSLEPQGFTEAFF
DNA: TGTGCCAGCAGCTTAGAACCCCAGGGTTTCACTGAAGCTTTCTTT

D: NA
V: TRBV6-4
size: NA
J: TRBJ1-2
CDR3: CASSDYWLGDEEHGYTF
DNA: TGTGCCAGCAGTGACTATTGGTTAGGCGACGAGGAACATGGCTACACCTTC

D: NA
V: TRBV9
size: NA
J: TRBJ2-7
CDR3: CASSPQGDSYEQYF
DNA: TGTGCCAGCAGCCCCCAGGGTGACTCCTACGAGCAGTACTTC

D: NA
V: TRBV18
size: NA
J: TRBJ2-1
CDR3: CASSPLRGPGDEQFF
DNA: TGTGCCAGCTCACCACTTAGGGGCCCCGGCGATGAGCAGTTCTTC

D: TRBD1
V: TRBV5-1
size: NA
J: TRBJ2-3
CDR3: CASSPGQGSDTQYF
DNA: TGCGCCAGCAGCCCTGGACAGGGCTCAGATACGCAGTATTTT

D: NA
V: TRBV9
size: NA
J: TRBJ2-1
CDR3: CASSVAGVVNEQFF
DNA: TGTGCCAGCAGCGTAGCCGGGGTAGTCAATGAGCAGTTCTTC

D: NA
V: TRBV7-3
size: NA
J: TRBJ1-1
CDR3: CASSLHRDTEAFF
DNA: TGTGCCAGCAGCCTCCATCGGGACACTGAAGCTTTCTTT

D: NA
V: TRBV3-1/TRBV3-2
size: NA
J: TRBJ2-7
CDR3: CASSQGYSEQYF
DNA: TGTGCCAGCAGCCAAGGATACAGCGAGCAGTACTTC

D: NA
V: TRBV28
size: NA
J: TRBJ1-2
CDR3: CAGAGANYGYTF
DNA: TGTGCCGGGGCGGGGGCTAACTATGGCTACACCTTC

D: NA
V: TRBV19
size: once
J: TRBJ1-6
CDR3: CASRRDTGHTNSPLHF
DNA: TGTGCCAGTAGACGAGATACGGGACATACTAATTCACCCCTCCACTTT

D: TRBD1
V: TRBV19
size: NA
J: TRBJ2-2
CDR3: CASQTGGYTGELFF
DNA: TGTGCCAGCCAAACAGGGGGCTACACCGGGGAGCTGTTTTTT

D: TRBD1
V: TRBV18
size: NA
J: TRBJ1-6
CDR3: CASSPVSRATGSSYNSPLHF
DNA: TGTGCCAGCTCACCAGTCAGTCGAGCGACAGGGAGCTCCTATAATTCACCCCTCCACTTT

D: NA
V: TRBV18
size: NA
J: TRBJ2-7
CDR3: CASSPNIGRGSYEQYF
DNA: TGTGCCAGCTCACCCAATATTGGCAGGGGATCCTACGAGCAGTACTTC

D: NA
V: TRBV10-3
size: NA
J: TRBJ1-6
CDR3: CAISDGEQSPLHF
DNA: TGTGCCATCAGTGATGGGGAGCAATCACCCCTCCACTTT

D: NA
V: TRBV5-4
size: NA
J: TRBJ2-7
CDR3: CASSLTGIDGEQYF
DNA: TGTGCCAGCAGCTTGACAGGGATCGACGGCGAGCAGTACTTC

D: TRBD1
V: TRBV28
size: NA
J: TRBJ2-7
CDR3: CASSSGQGHEQYF
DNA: TGTGCCAGCAGTTCGGGACAGGGCCACGAGCAGTACTTC

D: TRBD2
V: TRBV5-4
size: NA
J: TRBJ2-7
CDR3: CASSPQGPAGGREQYF
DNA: TGTGCCAGCAGCCCCCAGGGGCCAGCGGGGGGCCGGGAGCAGTACTTC

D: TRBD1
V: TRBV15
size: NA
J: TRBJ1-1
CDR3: CATSRDLPGQAMNTEAFF
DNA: TGTGCCACCAGCAGAGATCTACCGGGACAGGCGATGAACACTGAAGCTTTCTTT

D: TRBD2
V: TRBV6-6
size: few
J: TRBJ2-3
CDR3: CASSSTSGGHTDTQYF
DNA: TGTGCCAGCAGTTCAACTAGCGGAGGACACACAGATACGCAGTATTTT

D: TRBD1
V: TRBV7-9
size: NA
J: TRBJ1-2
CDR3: CASSFPGGDYTF
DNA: TGTGCCAGCAGCTTTCCAGGGGGAGACTACACCTTC

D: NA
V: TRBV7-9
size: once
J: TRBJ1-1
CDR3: CASSPPRLGMNTEAFF
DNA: TGTGCCAGCAGCCCCCCGCGGTTGGGTATGAACACTGAAGCTTTCTTT